The 20 T cell receptor beta chains reported below all come from one sample, sequenced in a study of type 1 regulatory T cells. TCRdb used MiXCR to reprocess the reads, holding one entry per CDR3 protein. The sample shows some 6,200 distinct CDR3 sequences, approximately 25% of them seen only once. The antigens for these receptors are not known. Sequencing used cultured T cells, either the whole culture or a sorted T cell fraction (not recorded which). Sample subset: Tr1-enriched cell product generated in vitro against host alloantigens. These receptors came from a human donor in good health.

The chain carries TRBV19 and TRBJ2-5; the D call may be TRBD1 or TRBD2 (5 bases each). CDR1 and CDR2 (germline): LNHDA, SQIVND (reference sequence). V was trimmed by 8 bases and J by 2 bases, leaving 15 bases between them. The CDR3 has 14 amino acids. CDR3 in amino acids: CASRRGDKQETQYF. CDR3 DNA sequence: TGTGCCAGTCGGAGAGGGGATAAGCAAGAGACCCAGTACTTC.

This clonotype has just one count. The J gene is TRBJ2-3, the V gene TRBV7-2, with 7 bases identical to TRBD2. V shed 7 bases, J shed 2 bases, and the junction held 6 bases outside the gene matches. CDR3 length equals 14 residues. Germline V gene sequence: CDR1 SGHTA, CDR2 FQGNSA. CDR3 nucleotides: TGTGCCAGCACCGTCACTAGCGCCACAGATACGCAGTATTTT. Its protein is CASTVTSATDTQYF.

By frequency in the sample, this clonotype is medium-sized. The chain carries TRBV5-1 and TRBJ1-3; TRBD1 might be the D (6 bases). The CDR3 consists of 16 residues. Germline CDR1 SGHRS, CDR2 YFSETQ. The V and J ends lost 4 bases and 4 bases respectively, with 18 bases between them. CDR3 nucleotides: TGCGCCAGCAGCCTCGGCCTCGGGGGGCAGGGAAACACCATATATTTT. Residues: CASSLGLGGQGNTIYF.

The chain carries TRBV10-3 and TRBJ2-1; D is perhaps TRBD2 (6 bases). Germline CDR1 reads ENHRY; CDR2 reads SYGVKD. V lost 3 bases and J 9 bases, leaving 15 bases between the germline ends. The CDR3 is made up of 14 amino acids. The CDR3 coding sequence is TGTGCCATCAGTGACTCAACTAGCTCCCCTGAGCAGTTCTTC. Amino acids: CAISDSTSSPEQFF.

This clonotype was observed a single time. This may come from a read error, since a much larger clone is one base off. The chain has TRBV7-2 and TRBJ2-1; TRBD2 agrees at 11 bases. This CDR3 contains 15 residues. J lost 5 bases, V lost 6 bases, and 6 bases had no gene match. The germline V gene encodes CDR1 SGHTA and CDR2 FQGNSA. The CDR3 loop reads CASSSTSGSNNEQFF. The CDR3, as DNA: TGTGCCAGCAGTTCTACTAGCGGGAGCAACAATGAGCAGTTCTTC.

This clonotype is judged medium-sized. This chain joins TRBV5-1 and TRBJ2-3; no definite D call. The CDR3 sequence is 13 residues long. Trimming removed 3 bases at V and 0 bases at J, with 5 bases between. Germline V lookup: CDR1 SGHRS, CDR2 YFSETQ. The DNA for the CDR3 is TGCGCCAGCAGCTCGTTCAGCACAGATACGCAGTATTTT. Its protein product is CASSSFSTDTQYF.

By sample share, this clonotype is medium-sized. The V call is TRBV7-3, the J call TRBJ2-5, with D hard to call. Trimming left V 1 base short and J 4 bases short, with 10 bases between. Per germline, CDR1 SGHTA and CDR2 FQGTGA. This CDR3 region has 14 residues. CDR3 coding DNA: TGTGCCAGCAGCTTAAACCCCGGAGTAGAGACCCAGTACTTC. It is translated as CASSLNPGVETQYF.

This clonotype has at least ten counts. The chain carries TRBV15 and TRBJ2-1; 7 nucleotides match TRBD2. V was clipped by 2 bases and J by 9 bases; unmatched bases: 10. CDR1 LNHNV and CDR2 YYDKDF come from the germline V gene (reference sequence). The CDR3 consists of 15 residues. CDR3 protein: CATSRWTRKSSEQFF. The CDR3 DNA reads as TGTGCCACCAGCAGATGGACTAGGAAGTCGTCTGAGCAGTTCTTC.

J is TRBJ1-5 and V is TRBV5-6; 8 nucleotides align to TRBD1. Germline V CDR1 and CDR2: SGHDT, YYEEEE. Trimming cost V 0 bases and J 6 bases; bases outside gene matches: 5. The CDR3 has 15 amino acids. CDR3 sequence reads: CASSLAQGASQPQHF. Here the CDR3 DNA reads TGTGCCAGCAGCTTGGCCCAGGGGGCAAGTCAGCCCCAGCATTTT.

This clonotype is medium-sized in the sample. CDR3 region: CSALRDRVNQPQHF. The CDR3 DNA follows: TGCAGTGCTTTAAGGGACAGGGTCAATCAGCCCCAGCATTTT. The chain carries TRBV20-1 and TRBJ1-5; TRBD1 agrees at 9 bases. This CDR3 contains 14 residues. The germline V gene encodes CDR1 DFQATT and CDR2 SNEGSKA (reference sequence). With V trimmed by 5 bases and J by 3 bases, 5 bases remained unmatched.

This clonotype is medium-sized (0.01 to 0.1%) by share. V is TRBV28 and J is TRBJ1-2; 7 bases fit TRBD1. Germline trimming cut 2 bases from V and 8 bases from J; bases unmatched to any gene: 5. CDR1 and CDR2 from the germline V gene are MDHEN and SYDVKM. The length of the CDR3 is 13 residues. The CDR3 loop reads CASSLPAGGGYTF. The CDR3 coding sequence is TGTGCCAGCAGTTTACCGGCAGGGGGGGGCTACACCTTC.

This clonotype is labeled as medium-sized (0.01 to 0.1%). This sequence joins TRBV5-1 and TRBJ1-1, with 8 bases aligning to TRBD1. CDR1 and CDR2 (germline): SGHRS, YFSETQ. The CDR3 sequence is 15 residues long. V shed 4 bases, J shed 3 bases, and the junction held 8 bases outside the gene matches. The CDR3 DNA follows: TGCGCCAGCAGCCTGGACAGGGTTACGGACACTGAAGCTTTCTTT. It is translated as CASSLDRVTDTEAFF.

This clonotype is labeled medium-sized. The chain recombines TRBV5-1 with TRBJ2-2; 11 nucleotides agree with TRBD1. CDR1 and CDR2 from the germline V gene are SGHRS and YFSETQ. This CDR3 is 15 amino acids long. V gave up 3 bases and J gave up 4 bases; unmatched junction bases: 2. The CDR3 bases are TGCGCCAGCAGCTGGACAGGGGGCTCCACCGGGGAGCTGTTTTTT. Its protein product is CASSWTGGSTGELFF. The full variable domain, rest sourced from reference TRBV5-1 and TRBJ2-2, is KAGVTQTPRYLIKTRGQQVTLSCSPISGHRSVSWYQQTPGQGLQFLFEYFSETQRNKGNFPGRFSGRQFSNSRSEMNVSTLELGDSALYLCASSWTGGSTGELFFGEGSRLTVL.

The gene calls are TRBV7-6 and TRBJ2-2; 8 bases line up with TRBD2. V shed 3 bases, J shed 9 bases, and the junction held 6 bases outside the gene matches. The CDR3 is 14 residues long. Germline loops: CDR1 SGHVS, CDR2 FNYEAQ. The CDR3 sequence is CASSFSGETRELFF. The CDR3 DNA follows: TGTGCCAGCAGCTTTAGCGGGGAAACACGGGAGCTGTTTTTT.

The chain recombines TRBV12-3 or TRBV12-4 with TRBJ1-1; unclear D gene. This CDR3 is built from 15 residues. V shed 4 bases and J shed 0 bases, with 12 bases lying between them. CDR3 DNA: TGTGCCAGCAGTTACAGACGGGAGATGAACACTGAAGCTTTCTTT. Its translation is CASSYRREMNTEAFF.

Sample share makes this clonotype medium-sized. The chain recombines TRBV12-3 or TRBV12-4 with TRBJ2-1, with a possible D match to TRBD1 (5 bases). With 6 bases removed from V and 1 base from J, the gap between germline ends came to 16 bases. CDR3 length: 16 residues. The CDR3 DNA reads TGTGCCAGCAGGTCTCCGACGCAGGGTTCCTACAATGAGCAGTTCTTC. Residues: CASRSPTQGSYNEQFF.

This clonotype was counted between two and nine times. A single base separates this from a much larger clone, so it may be a read error. V and J are TRBV10-3 and TRBJ1-1; no clear D. V was cut by 4 bases and J by 6 bases, with 12 bases left in between. CDR3 length: 13 amino acids. Germline CDR1 and CDR2: ENHRY and SYGVKD. The CDR3 is CAISVSGFAEAFF. DNA for the CDR3: TGTGCCATCAGTGTGTCCGGGTTCGCTGAAGCTTTCTTT.

This clonotype has ten or more counts. The rearrangement joins TRBV20-1 to TRBJ1-5; no firm D call. V shed 3 bases and J shed 1 base, with 13 bases lying between them. Germline assignment: CDR1 DFQATT and CDR2 SNEGSKA (reference sequence). The CDR3 sequence is 15 residues long. The CDR3 DNA follows: TGCAGTGCTAGGATCGCCGGTGCAAGCAATCAGCCCCAGCATTTT. It codes for CSARIAGASNQPQHF.

The chain combines TRBV5-6 with TRBJ1-4; 9 bases agree with TRBD1. Germline CDR1 is SGHDT and CDR2 is YYEEEE. The trim removed 4 bases at V and 8 bases at J, leaving 6 bases unmatched. This CDR3 spans 14 amino acids. CDR3 sequence: CASSQTGGIEKLFF. For the CDR3, the DNA is TGTGCCAGCAGCCAGACAGGGGGGATCGAAAAACTGTTTTTT.

This clonotype is medium-sized. J is TRBJ1-1 and V is TRBV20-1; D not certain. In germline, CDR1 is DFQATT, CDR2 SNEGSKA (reference sequence). The CDR3 extends over 13 amino acids. V dropped 8 bases and J dropped 3 bases, with 16 bases sitting between them. For the CDR3, the DNA is TGCAGTCCCCTCTCCTCATCCTACACTGAAGCTTTCTTT. It encodes CSPLSSSYTEAFF.